Shown below are 21 T cell receptor beta chains from a single sample sequenced in a study of T cells in Graves' hyperthyroidism and ophthalmopathy. What was amplified from RNA transcripts were TCR beta CDR3 regions. An initial round of RT-PCR targeting the TCR CDR3 relied on the HTBI primer set. TCRdb reprocessed the multiplex PCR reads with MiXCR, giving one entry per CDR3 protein. The sample lists roughly 170,000 distinct CDR3 sequences; over 15% were seen once. The sequenced sample consisted of blood. These receptors all stem from a woman aged 45-60 years with Graves' hyperthyroidism.

This clonotype was seen ten or more times. This chain links TRBV7-8 with TRBJ1-6; D is uncertain. Trimming removed 1 base at V and 0 bases at J, with 7 bases between. Germline V gene lookup returns CDR1 SGHVS and CDR2 FQNEAQ. CDR3 size: 16 residues. The CDR3 loop is CASSLELISYNSPLHF. Here the CDR3 DNA reads TGTGCCAGCAGCTTAGAGCTGATCTCCTATAATTCACCCCTCCACTTT.

This clonotype has just one count. The chain joins TRBV2 to TRBJ1-1; no firm D call. CDR1 and CDR2 from the germline V gene are SNHLY and FYNNEI. Trimming took off 7 bases at V and 1 base at J, with 10 bases between the two ends. CDR3 size: 13 residues. CDR3 in DNA: TGTGCCAGCATCGAGGACCGGAACACTGAAGCTTTCTTT. It codes for CASIEDRNTEAFF. Full variable domain (remainder filled in from reference TRBV2 and TRBJ1-1): EPEVTQTPSHQVTQMGQEVILRCVPISNHLYFYWYRQILGQKVEFLVSFYNNEISEKSEIFDDQFSVERPDGSNFTLKIRSTKLEDSAMYFCASIEDRNTEAFFGQGTRLTVV.

The table lists this clonotype with many counts. The V call is TRBV7-9, the J call TRBJ2-5, with TRBD2 matching over 9 bases. V lost 2 bases to trimming and J lost 1 base; unmatched junction nucleotides: 8. The CDR3 contains 17 residues. Germline V gives CDR1 SEHNR, CDR2 FQNEAQ (reference sequence). This chain's CDR3 is CASSLSGGGGAQETQYF. The CDR3 nucleotides are TGTGCCAGCAGCTTAAGTGGTGGCGGGGGGGCCCAAGAGACCCAGTACTTC. Full variable domain (remainder filled in from reference TRBV7-9 and TRBJ2-5): DTGVSQNPRHKITKRGQNVTFRCDPISEHNRLYWYRQTLGQGPEFLTYFQNEAQLEKSRLLSDRFSAERPKGSFSTLEIQRTEQGDSAMYLCASSLSGGGGAQETQYFGPGTRLLVL.

This clonotype was detected ten times or more. Mismatch with germline at one junction end may stem from a read error. This chain links TRBV11-2 with TRBJ2-2; tentative D call: TRBD2 (6 bases). The CDR3 covers 12 residues. Germline V gene sequence: CDR1 SGHAT, CDR2 FQNNGV. The CDR3 DNA sequence: TGTGCCTCCCGGGAGTACGCCGGGGAACTGTTTTTT. It yields the protein CASREYAGELFF.

This clonotype was picked up many times. V gene TRBV6-2 or TRBV6-3 combines with J gene TRBJ1-4, with unresolved D. Germline V gives CDR1 MNHEY, CDR2 SVGEGT. Trimming took 2 bases from V and 0 from J, leaving 13 bases between them. The CDR3 totals 17 residues. The CDR3 region is CASSYLNSIATNEKLFF. The CDR3, as DNA: TGTGCCAGCAGTTACCTGAACAGCATCGCAACTAATGAAAAACTGTTTTTT.

In this sample, this clonotype turned up many times. The chain carries TRBV13 and TRBJ2-5, with TRBD2 matching 9 bases. In germline, CDR1 is PRHDT, CDR2 FYEKMQ (reference sequence). The ends lost 4 bases at V and 4 bases at J; junction bases unmatched: 7. The CDR3 is 15 amino acids. DNA of the CDR3: TGTGCCAGCAGCTCCATAGCGGGGGAGGGAGAGACCCAGTACTTC. As protein: CASSSIAGEGETQYF. Variable domain in full (rest from reference TRBV13 and TRBJ2-5): AAGVIQSPRHLIKEKRETATLKCYPIPRHDTVYWYQQGPGQDPQFLISFYEKMQSDKGSIPDRFSAQQFSDYHSELNMSSLELGDSALYFCASSSIAGEGETQYFGPGTRLLVL.

This clonotype was detected many times. The rearrangement uses TRBV6-2 or TRBV6-3 and TRBJ1-5; the D gene is possibly TRBD1 (5 bases). Germline V gene data show CDR1 as MNHEY and CDR2 as SVGEGT. Trimming removed 4 bases at V and 1 base at J, with 14 bases between. CDR3 length: 16 amino acids. CDR3 sequence (DNA): TGTGCCAGCAGTTCCGCCGGGGCGCGAAGCAATCAGCCCCAGCATTTT. This sequence encodes CASSSAGARSNQPQHF.

This clonotype showed up many times. The V call is TRBV19, the J call TRBJ1-2; 8 bases are a match to TRBD1. The CDR3 spans 14 residues. The germline CDR1 and CDR2 sequences are LNHDA and SQIVND (reference sequence). Unmatched junction bases numbered 12, after V lost 7 bases and J lost 8 bases. CDR3 sequence: CASTPQGDYGGYTF. The CDR3 coding sequence is TGTGCCAGTACCCCACAGGGGGATTATGGAGGCTACACCTTC. Combining the CDR3 with reference TRBV19 and TRBJ1-2 gives the whole variable domain DGGITQSPKYLFRKEGQNVTLSCEQNLNHDAMYWYRQDPGQGLRLIYYSQIVNDFQKGDIAEGYSVSREKKESFPLTVTSAQKNPTAFYLCASTPQGDYGGYTFGSGTRLTVV.

This clonotype turned up a few times. The chain combines TRBV13 with TRBJ2-7; D may be TRBD1 (5 bases). The CDR3 has 15 residues. The germline CDR1 and CDR2 sequences are PRHDT and FYEKMQ (reference sequence). Trimming cost V 2 bases and J 1 base, with 12 bases left between them. CDR3 residues: CASSLRGQESYEQYF. CDR3 sequence (DNA): TGTGCCAGCAGCTTAAGGGGTCAGGAGTCCTACGAGCAGTACTTC.

The chain is built from TRBV5-6 and TRBJ2-2; 7 bases align to TRBD2. Trimming removed 0 bases from V and 1 base from J; junction bases left unmatched: 9. This CDR3 has 18 amino acids. Germline CDR1 reads SGHDT; CDR2 reads YYEEEE. The DNA for the CDR3 is TGTGCCAGCAGCTTGGTTGGCGGGGGTGACTTGAACACCGGGGAGCTGTTTTTT. Protein sequence: CASSLVGGGDLNTGELFF.

This clonotype was seen at least ten times. The V call is TRBV27, the J call TRBJ2-3; D tentatively fits TRBD1 or TRBD2 (5 bases each). The CDR3 is 12 amino acids. V lost 9 bases to trimming and J lost 3 bases, with 10 bases between them. Germline V gene lookup returns CDR1 MNHEY and CDR2 SMNVEV (reference sequence). Here the CDR3 reads CASSGTTDTQYF. CDR3 in DNA: TGTGCCAGTTCAGGGACGACAGATACGCAGTATTTT.

This clonotype was observed at least ten times. The gene calls are TRBV7-9 and TRBJ2-7; TRBD2 matches at 13 bases. Germline CDR1 reads SEHNR; CDR2 reads FQNEAQ (reference sequence). With 5 bases clipped from V and 7 bases from J, the junction kept 8 bases outside the gene matches. The CDR3 is 15 residues long. CDR3 DNA: TGTGCCAGCAGCGCCGGGACTAGCGGGGCAGGGGAGCAGTACTTC. This codes for CASSAGTSGAGEQYF.

This chain links TRBV19 with TRBJ1-2; D might be TRBD1 (6 bases). The CDR3 spans 13 residues. CDR1 is LNHDA and CDR2 is SQIVND in the germline V gene (reference sequence). The V end lost 6 bases, the J end lost 8 bases, and 16 bases lay between the germline ends. CDR3 amino acids: CASRVGHFNGYTF. CDR3 coding DNA: TGTGCCAGTAGGGTGGGACATTTCAACGGCTACACCTTC.

The chain is built from TRBV4-1 and TRBJ1-1, with 7 bases identical to TRBD1. CDR3 size: 15 residues. Unmatched junction bases numbered 6, after V lost 3 bases and J lost 2 bases. Looked up from germline, CDR1 is MGHRA and CDR2 is YSYEKL. The CDR3 here is CASSQTTGVNTEAFF. Here the CDR3 DNA reads TGCGCCAGCAGCCAGACTACAGGGGTAAACACTGAAGCTTTCTTT.

This clonotype was recorded a few times. This rearrangement joins TRBV9 to TRBJ1-2; TRBD1 might be the D (5 bases). The V and J ends lost 0 bases and 7 bases respectively, with 13 bases between them. The CDR3 length is 14 residues. Germline-derived CDR1 and CDR2 are SGDLS and YYNGEE. The CDR3 region is CASSVAGGRGGYTF. CDR3 DNA: TGTGCCAGCAGCGTAGCGGGAGGGAGGGGTGGCTACACCTTC.

This clonotype occurred a few times. The chain uses TRBV7-9 and TRBJ1-2, with D uncertain. This CDR3 region has 14 residues. CDR1 is SEHNR and CDR2 is FQNEAQ in the germline V gene (reference sequence). Trimming removed 2 bases at V and 8 bases at J, with 15 bases between. The CDR3 DNA is TGTGCCAGCAGCTTAAAACCCTTTTCCAGCGGCTACACCTTC. Encoded protein: CASSLKPFSSGYTF.

This clonotype was seen repeatedly, ten times or more. V and J are TRBV2 and TRBJ1-1, with 7 bases fitting TRBD1. The CDR3 runs to 14 residues. With 8 bases clipped from V and 1 base from J, the junction kept 7 bases outside the gene matches. The V gene's germline CDR1 is SNHLY and CDR2 FYNNEI. CDR3: CASLPYRGNTEAFF. The CDR3 bases are TGTGCCAGCCTTCCGTACAGGGGGAACACTGAAGCTTTCTTT. Based on the CDR3 plus reference TRBV2 and TRBJ1-1, the full variable domain is EPEVTQTPSHQVTQMGQEVILRCVPISNHLYFYWYRQILGQKVEFLVSFYNNEISEKSEIFDDQFSVERPDGSNFTLKIRSTKLEDSAMYFCASLPYRGNTEAFFGQGTRLTVV.

There are a few counts of this clonotype. DNA for the CDR3: TGTGCCAGCAGCCCCGGGTTTACCTACGAGCAGTACTTC. This encodes CASSPGFTYEQYF. The V gene is TRBV7-2, the J gene TRBJ2-7, with D hard to call. CDR3 size: 13 residues. Germline V gene sequence: CDR1 SGHTA, CDR2 FQGNSA. The V and J ends lost 5 bases and 2 bases respectively, with 10 bases between them.

The rearrangement links TRBV4-1 to TRBJ2-2; maybe TRBD2 (5 bases). The CDR3 consists of 13 residues. Looked up from germline, CDR1 is MGHRA and CDR2 is YSYEKL. The V gene lost 6 bases and the J gene lost 1 base, with 6 bases spanning the gap. CDR3 DNA sequence: TGCGCCAGCAGTGGACTGAACACCGGGGAGCTGTTTTTT. The encoded protein is CASSGLNTGELFF.

This clonotype occurred once. It may be a read error: a sequence one base away is much more abundant. The rearrangement joins TRBV5-1 to TRBJ2-7; D unresolved. Germline values: CDR1 SGHRS, CDR2 YFSETQ. CDR3 length: 13 amino acids. CDR3 in DNA: TGCGCCAGCAGCGATCCCGTAAACTACGAGCAGAACTTC. Translated, it gives CASSDPVNYEQNF.

At least ten counts were recorded for this clonotype. This sequence joins TRBV20-1 and TRBJ2-5; D remains ambiguous. V was trimmed by 6 bases and J by 5 bases, leaving 16 bases between them. The CDR3 runs to 13 residues. Looked up from germline, CDR1 is DFQATT and CDR2 is SNEGSKA (reference sequence). CDR3 nucleotide sequence: TGCAGTGCCCGCAGACTGCGCACCGAGACCCAGTACTTC. This gives the protein CSARRLRTETQYF.